These 29 T cell receptor beta chains were sequenced from one sample in a study of shared T cell receptors in the human thymus. The table came from immunoSEQ multiplex PCR; TCRdb's copy has only in-frame clones and leaves some out. This sample carries 700,000 to 750,000 clones, approximately 83% of them seen once, and the ten largest clones take over 0.008%. A further study also used this sample, focusing on human thymus T cells.

The specimen sequenced was thymocytes. These receptors all stem from a girl in the first two years of life with a congenital heart defect.

The chain employs TRBV2 and TRBJ1-2, with TRBD1 matching 8 bases. Trimming cost V 4 bases and J 4 bases; bases outside gene matches: 5. This CDR3 contains 14 residues. Germline values: CDR1 SNHLY, CDR2 FYNNEI. This chain's CDR3 is CASSGGQGIYGYTF. In DNA form, the CDR3 reads TGTGCCAGCAGTGGAGGACAGGGAATCTATGGCTACACCTTC. The variable domain in full, completed from reference TRBV2 and TRBJ1-2, reads EPEVTQTPSHQVTQMGQEVILRCVPISNHLYFYWYRQILGQKVEFLVSFYNNEISEKSEIFDDQFSVERPDGSNFTLKIRSTKLEDSAMYFCASSGGQGIYGYTFGSGTRLTVV.

This chain joins TRBV25-1 and TRBJ2-2; D possibly corresponds to TRBD1 (6 bases). V gave up 6 bases and J gave up 8 bases, with 13 bases separating them. Per germline, CDR1 MGHDK and CDR2 SYGVNS. The CDR3 has 13 amino acids. DNA for the CDR3: TGTGCCAGCAGCCGTAGAGGGGGTGGGGAGCTGTTTTTT. This translates into CASSRRGGGELFF.

There are a few counts of this clone. V is TRBV27 and J is TRBJ1-2; 10 positions match TRBD1. This CDR3 contains 16 residues. V gave up 5 bases and J gave up 8 bases; unmatched junction bases: 14. Germline V gene data show CDR1 as MNHEY and CDR2 as SMNVEV (reference sequence). CDR3 in amino acids: CASSLTRQGALKGYTF. CDR3 DNA: TGTGCCAGCAGTCTTACTAGACAGGGGGCATTGAAAGGCTACACCTTC.

This chain joins TRBV10-3 and TRBJ2-1; D uncertain. With 3 bases removed from V and 7 bases from J, the gap between germline ends came to 4 bases. The CDR3 is 11 amino acids. Germline CDR1 is ENHRY and CDR2 is SYGVKD. CDR3 in DNA: TGTGCCATCAGTGACAGAAATGAGCAGTTCTTC. Translation: CAISDRNEQFF.

V usage is TRBV10-1 and J usage is TRBJ1-1, with 7 positions matching TRBD1. Germline-derived CDR1 and CDR2 are WNHNN and SYGVQD (reference sequence). The length of the CDR3 is 14 residues. Trimming took 5 bases from V and 4 from J; bases not matched to a gene: 7. CDR3 loop: CASSKQRDSTEAFF. CDR3 coding DNA: TGCGCCAGCAGTAAGCAACGGGACAGCACTGAAGCTTTCTTT.

The rearrangement links TRBV28 to TRBJ1-5, with D possibly being TRBD1 (6 bases). Trimming removed 3 bases at V and 15 bases at J, with 15 bases between. Germline CDR1 reads MDHEN; CDR2 reads SYDVKM. The length of the CDR3 is 12 residues. In nucleotides, the CDR3 is TGTGCCAGCAGTTTGATTACAGGGATTTGGCATTTT. It specifies CASSLITGIWHF.

As DNA, the CDR3 is TGTGCCAGTAGAGAAAGGGTGGCCACTAGAGAACAGCCCCAGCATTTT. Translated, it gives CASRERVATREQPQHF. The chain couples TRBV19 to TRBJ1-5; D ambiguous. V was pared by 6 bases and J by 7 bases, with 22 bases between. CDR1 LNHDA and CDR2 SQIVND come from the germline V gene (reference sequence). This CDR3 is 16 amino acids long.

This clone was seen just once. The gene calls are TRBV7-9 and TRBJ1-6; D not resolved. Germline CDR1 SEHNR, CDR2 FQNEAQ (reference sequence). Deletions cut 1 base from V and 8 bases from J, with 9 bases between. The CDR3 consists of 14 residues. The CDR3 here is CASSLGTLYSPLHF. The CDR3 DNA sequence: TGTGCCAGCAGCTTAGGGACTCTTTATTCACCCCTCCACTTT.

The chain is built from TRBV29-1 and TRBJ1-1, with D possibly matching TRBD1 (6 bases). Trimming removed 6 bases at V and 2 bases at J, with 19 bases between. Germline assignment: CDR1 SQVTM and CDR2 ANQGSEA. This CDR3 spans 15 amino acids. The CDR3 region is CSVGVRQGLNTEAFF. For the CDR3, the DNA is TGCAGCGTGGGGGTGAGGCAGGGGCTTAACACTGAAGCTTTCTTT.

The chain couples TRBV28 to TRBJ2-3; 11 bases align to TRBD2. Germline CDR1 MDHEN, CDR2 SYDVKM. This CDR3 comprises 17 residues. V lost 4 bases to trimming and J lost 4 bases; unmatched junction nucleotides: 10. The CDR3 reads CASSSTISGGAADTQYF. The CDR3 DNA sequence: TGTGCCAGCAGTTCCACCATTAGCGGGGGGGCCGCAGATACGCAGTATTTT. Together with reference TRBV28 and TRBJ2-3, the CDR3 gives the full variable domain: DVKVTQSSRYLVKRTGEKVFLECVQDMDHENMFWYRQDPGLGLRLIYFSYDVKMKEKGDIPEGYSVSREKKERFSLILESASTNQTSMYLCASSSTISGGAADTQYFGPGTRLTVL.

Details on this clone: Germline and junction disagree at one end, which may indicate a read error. V usage is TRBV12-5 and J usage is TRBJ1-2; D not certain. This CDR3 is 14 amino acids long. CDR1 and CDR2 (germline): LGHNT, FRNRAP. DNA of the CDR3: TGTGCTAGTGATTTGTCGTACAGAAGGTATGGCTACACCTTC. Encoded protein: CASDLSYRRYGYTF.

This clone was observed a single time. V usage is TRBV28 and J usage is TRBJ1-2; 9 nucleotides match TRBD1. J gave up 13 bases and V 6 bases, and 24 bases lay outside the gene matches. This CDR3 region has 17 residues. Germline-derived CDR1 and CDR2 are MDHEN and SYDVKM. The CDR3 region has the DNA TGTGCCAGCAGCTGGGGACAGGGTAGGGATGGGTCTAAGAGTGGCACCTTC. Its protein is CASSWGQGRDGSKSGTF.

The J gene is TRBJ1-2, the V gene TRBV19; D gene unclear. Trimming shortened V by 3 bases and J by 6 bases, and 5 bases separated the two germline ends. The CDR3 consists of 11 residues. Germline-derived CDR1 and CDR2 are LNHDA and SQIVND (reference sequence). The CDR3, as DNA: TGTGCCAGTAGTATCTCTGATGGCTACACCTTC. Translating it yields CASSISDGYTF.

The chain couples TRBV6-1 to TRBJ1-6; TRBD1 matches 8 bases. CDR3 size: 15 residues. Trimming at V came to 6 bases and at J to 11 bases, leaving 12 bases not matched to a gene. Germline CDR1 is MNHNS and CDR2 is SASEGT. Here the CDR3 DNA reads TGTGCCAGCAGCCCCTCAGGACAGGGTTTTCCACCCCTCCACTTT. This gives the protein CASSPSGQGFPPLHF.

This chain connects TRBV6-5 to TRBJ1-2; 8 nucleotides line up with TRBD1. Looked up from germline, CDR1 is MNHEY and CDR2 is SVGAGI. The CDR3 has 14 amino acids. The trim removed 6 bases at V and 3 bases at J, leaving 6 bases unmatched. CDR3 protein: CASSQRTGYYGYTF. Written as DNA, the CDR3 is TGTGCCAGCAGCCAGAGGACAGGGTACTATGGCTACACCTTC.

This clone appeared a few times. The chain couples TRBV19 to TRBJ1-5, with 9 bases identical to TRBD1. This CDR3 region has 16 residues. With V trimmed by 0 bases and J by 6 bases, 6 bases remained unmatched. Germline CDR1 reads LNHDA; CDR2 reads SQIVND (reference sequence). The CDR3 reads CASSIDWDRDTQPQHF. The CDR3 coding sequence is TGTGCCAGTAGTATAGACTGGGACAGGGACACTCAGCCCCAGCATTTT.

This rearrangement joins TRBV7-2 to TRBJ2-7; D perhaps matches TRBD1 (5 bases). This CDR3 region has 16 residues. The germline V and J ends were trimmed by 1 base and 2 bases, with 15 bases remaining between them. The V gene's germline CDR1 is SGHTA and CDR2 FQGNSA. The CDR3 DNA follows: TGTGCCAGCAGCTTAGTTGGCAGGGAATGTACCTACGAGCAGTACTTC. This sequence encodes CASSLVGRECTYEQYF.

The gene calls are TRBV5-6 and TRBJ1-1; D not resolved. Trimming shortened V by 4 bases and J by 4 bases, and 14 bases separated the two germline ends. In germline, CDR1 is SGHDT, CDR2 YYEEEE. There are 14 residues in the CDR3. CDR3 in amino acids: CASSQKTVITEAFF. For the CDR3, the DNA is TGTGCCAGCAGCCAAAAAACAGTGATCACTGAAGCTTTCTTT.

The chain links TRBV7-9 to TRBJ2-3, with TRBD2 matching 9 bases. V shed 2 bases, J shed 3 bases, and the junction held 3 bases outside the gene matches. This CDR3 has 15 amino acids. Germline lookup yields CDR1 SEHNR and CDR2 FQNEAQ (reference sequence). CDR3 nucleotide sequence: TGTGCCAGCAGCTTACCAGCGGGGGGTACAGATACGCAGTATTTT. Translation gives CASSLPAGGTDTQYF.

This clone appeared once. The V and J genes are TRBV2 and TRBJ2-4, with D unclear. With 6 bases removed from V and 1 base from J, the gap between germline ends came to 10 bases. The length of the CDR3 is 14 residues. Germline assignment: CDR1 SNHLY and CDR2 FYNNEI. In nucleotides, the CDR3 is TGTGCCAGCAGGATGGCTAGGGCCAAAAACATTCAGTACTTC. Protein sequence: CASRMARAKNIQYF.

This chain's CDR3 is CATSPPGREWAEAFF. CDR3 nucleotides: TGTGCCACCAGCCCCCCCGGGAGGGAGTGGGCTGAAGCTTTCTTT. This rearrangement joins TRBV15 to TRBJ1-1, with no clear D. The CDR3 sequence is 15 residues long. V was pared by 5 bases and J by 6 bases, with 19 bases between. Germline CDR1 reads LNHNV; CDR2 reads YYDKDF (reference sequence).

The V gene is TRBV5-8, the J gene TRBJ1-1; D gene uncertain. Germline lookup yields CDR1 SGHTS and CDR2 YDEGEE. There are 11 residues in the CDR3. V lost 0 bases, J lost 11 bases, and 8 bases lay in between. The DNA of the CDR3 is TGTGCCAGCAGCTTGGAACCTAGGGCTTTCTTT. Translated, it gives CASSLEPRAFF.

The chain links TRBV7-6 to TRBJ1-1, with unresolved D. CDR1 is SGHVS, CDR2 FNYEAQ, per germline. The V and J ends lost 5 bases and 1 base respectively, with 11 bases between them. The CDR3 consists of 14 residues. The CDR3 loop reads CASSPCLRNTEAFF. CDR3 in DNA: TGTGCCAGCAGCCCATGCCTACGGAACACTGAAGCTTTCTTT.

DNA for the CDR3: TGTGCCAGCAGCGTTGGGACAGGGGGCGTCTCCGACGGGGAGCTGTTTTTT. Amino acids: CASSVGTGGVSDGELFF. The chain is built from TRBV9 and TRBJ2-2; 12 nucleotides align to TRBD1. Trimming cost V 2 bases and J 7 bases; bases outside gene matches: 9. The CDR3 has 17 amino acids. Germline-derived CDR1 and CDR2 are SGDLS and YYNGEE.

V is TRBV14 and J is TRBJ2-3; 14 positions agree with TRBD2. Germline values: CDR1 SGHDN, CDR2 FVKESK. This CDR3 is built from 17 residues. The trim removed 1 base at V and 6 bases at J, leaving 6 bases unmatched. Here the CDR3 reads CASSQGGLAGDRDTQYF. In DNA, the CDR3 is TGTGCCAGCAGCCAAGGGGGACTAGCGGGGGACCGGGATACGCAGTATTTT.

The chain uses TRBV6-1 and TRBJ1-4; D gene ambiguous. Per the germline V gene, CDR1 is MNHNS and CDR2 is SASEGT. V was cut by 0 bases and J by 0 bases, with 2 bases left in between. This CDR3 region has 14 residues. The CDR3 here is CASSEAATNEKLFF. The DNA for the CDR3 is TGTGCCAGCAGTGAAGCCGCAACTAATGAAAAACTGTTTTTT.

With respect to this clone: Other nucleotide sequences in the sample specify the same CDR3. The chain employs TRBV4-1 and TRBJ2-7; TRBD1 matches 8 bases. The junction had 6 bases not matched to a gene; V was cut back by 4 bases and J by 4 bases. This CDR3 spans 14 amino acids. Germline-derived CDR1 and CDR2 are MGHRA and YSYEKL. CDR3 sequence: CASSPGQGQYEQYF. For the CDR3, the DNA is TGCGCCAGCAGCCCCGGACAGGGTCAGTACGAGCAGTACTTC.

This clone appeared once. The rearrangement uses TRBV4-3 and TRBJ2-5, with TRBD1 matching over 9 bases. CDR1 is LGHNA, CDR2 YSLEER, per germline. V dropped 4 bases and J dropped 2; count of bases not matched to a gene: 8. This CDR3 comprises 16 residues. The CDR3 is CASSPSPDRGQETQYF. The CDR3 DNA reads TGCGCCAGCAGCCCTTCTCCGGACAGGGGACAAGAGACCCAGTACTTC.

This chain uses TRBV6-1 with TRBJ1-3, with unresolved D. Germline V gives CDR1 MNHNS, CDR2 SASEGT. CDR3 size: 14 residues. Deletions cut 1 base from V and 2 bases from J, with 6 bases between. The CDR3: CASSEGGPGNTIYF. Here the CDR3 DNA reads TGTGCCAGCAGTGAAGGAGGCCCTGGAAACACCATATATTTT.